This paragraph reports one T cell receptor (beta chain). Antigen: not known. These data are taken from a study of PD-1 blockade in classical Hodgkin lymphoma. Study findings and constraints: CD8+ TCR diversity did not rise significantly by C4D1, unlike CD4+. Individuals initiating nivolumab under 1 year after ASCT were excluded.

No patient escaped relapse after autologous stem cell transplantation, and brentuximab vedotin exposure varied. Germline V gene lookup returns CDR1 SGDLS and CDR2 YYNGEE. Trimming at V came to 4 bases and at J to 7 bases, leaving 13 bases not matched to a gene. The CDR3 runs to 15 residues. Sequenced by immunoSEQ multiplex PCR; TCRdb stores in-frame clones only, minus some. There are over 9,000 clones in the sample; 75% occur only once, and roughly 35% lies in the top ten. The specimen comprised peripheral blood mononuclear cells (PBMCs), sampled at baseline. The TCR sequence derives from a human donor with classical Hodgkin lymphoma. The chain couples TRBV9 to TRBJ1-2; 7 bases are a match to TRBD1. CDR3 DNA: TGTGCCAGCAGCCATACTGGGGACAGCTCAGGTGGCTACACCTTC. Amino acids: CASSHTGDSSGGYTF. Full variable domain (outside the CDR3, taken from reference TRBV9 and TRBJ1-2): DSGVTQTPKHLITATGQRVTLRCSPRSGDLSVYWYQQSLDQGLQFLIQYYNGEERAKGNILERFSAQQFPDLHSELNLSSLELGDSALYFCASSHTGDSSGGYTFGSGTRLTVV.